This T cell receptor beta chain was identified in a study of blood T cell repertoires in COVID-19 (dated by TCRdb to the early 2020s). Study-wide context: Samples from collaborators originated in the United States, Italy and Spain and spanned both the acute and convalescent phases of COVID-19. The repertoires were made available in a free public database intended to serve as a resource for research on the immune response to SARS-CoV-2. Deeply sampled blood TCRbeta repertoires from subjects exposed to, actively infected with, or recovered from COVID-19 were included in the dataset. Samples came from the ongoing ImmuneRACE study (first 160 participants) plus 1,254 subjects from 6 global collaborators. Sample metadata almost always included a de-identified subject ID, COVID-19 status, age in years and sex. HLA class I and class II types, where available, came from metadata supplied by the sample provider rather than from assay-based typing. The prospective study material was composed of cDNA or gDNA derived from T cells, B-cell-depleted T cells, or PBMCs. Findings and caveats that apply to the study as a whole: How much clinical and demographic metadata was included differed by source and by participant, and the metadata was provided uncurated.

In Seattle, one collaborating source enrolled patients while the infection was active and tracked those patients longitudinally over the course of disease. The collaborating institutions used their own protocols to collect whole blood in K2EDTA tubes. Collaborator samples were shipped for TCRbeta analysis as frozen whole blood, isolated PBMCs, or DNA extracted from either sample type. This clone is a singleton in its sample. Its recognized antigen is unknown. It has no much larger one-base neighbor in the sample; base qualities were not kept. Including the terminal cysteine and phenylalanine, the CDR3 comprises 14 residues. Of all the DNA, just the CDR3 is kept, 42 bases in frame from base 1. The V end loses 5 bases and the J end loses 0 bases, and a stretch of 10 bases separates them. Taken from the germline V gene, the CDR1 and CDR2 loops are SGHTA and FQGNSA. TCRbeta CDR3 regions were amplified from genomic DNA by means of the immunoSEQ Assay, a bias-controlled multiplex PCR. The study's processing was this. The number of nucleated cells in each sample was estimated by amplification of reference gene primers within the assay. To quantify the absolute abundance of each unique TCRbeta CDR3 rearrangement, sequence reads were collapsed and filtered. For each sample, productive Simpson clonality was calculated by taking the square root of Simpson's diversity index across productive rearrangements. In TCRdb, the immuneACCESS table is reduced to in-frame sequences with V and J assigned. These tables do not hold every clone; where another copy was compared, an unresolved V gene accounts for under half, and the others remain unexplained. V and J calls and clone size follow that table, whereas D and trimming were derived from the DNA. The sample includes 250,000 to 300,000 clones, with more than 70% observed a single time. The ten top clones hold about 10% of the sample.

The clonotype originates from a woman aged 30 to 39 with COVID-19, enrolled during active disease. The sequence joins TRBV7-2 to TRBJ1-2, with no confident D gene call. Sequencing was performed on peripheral blood. The CDR3: CASSAGGANYGYTF. Read as DNA, the sequence is TGTGCCAGCAGCGCCGGCGGGGCTAACTATGGCTACACCTTC. With all but the CDR3 taken from the reference TRBV7-2 and TRBJ1-2 genes, the full variable domain is: GAGVSQSPSNKVTEKGKDVELRCDPISGHTALYWYRQSLGQGLEFLIYFQGNSAPDKSGLPSDRFSAERTGGSVSTLTIQRTQQEDSAVYLCASSAGGANYGYTFGSGTRLTVV.